The T cell receptor (beta chain) described here comes from a study of blood T cells in healthy people across ages. Together with a sample-barcoded 5' primer, a J-beta primer mix was included in a second PCR lasting roughly 6 to 12 cycles. TCRdb called the 5' RACE reads again in MiXCR, with one record for every CDR3 protein. This sample has approximately 1.5 million distinct CDR3 sequences; roughly 32% occur once, and the top ten carry 11%. The CDR3 has 14 residues. V shed 5 bases and J shed 3 bases, with 16 bases lying between them. Germline V gene sequence: CDR1 DFQATT, CDR2 SNEGSKA (reference sequence). Worth noting for this clonotype: No antigen is known for it.

Whole-study findings and limits: Per-million-T-cell TCR beta diversity fell roughly linearly with age.

The TCR sequence derives from a young woman in good health. The chain has TRBV20-1 and TRBJ1-1; D ambiguous. Material for sequencing was blood. The CDR3 protein is CSALWAGGDTEAFF. The CDR3 region has the DNA TGCAGTGCTCTCTGGGCGGGTGGGGACACTGAAGCTTTCTTT.